The clone carrying this TCR beta chain was counted only a few times. These data come from a study of blood T cell repertoires in COVID-19. The repertoire was sequenced with immunoSEQ multiplex PCR; TCRdb's copy has only in-frame clones and lacks some. The repertoire has 250,000 or so clones, over 70% of them found once; the top ten carry about 3.1%. The CDR3 covers 12 residues. In germline, CDR1 is WNHNN, CDR2 SYGVQD (reference sequence). J was trimmed by 15 bases and V by 2 bases; bases with no gene match: 6. This receptor was obtained from a woman of 80 years or more with acute or convalescent COVID-19. The chain is built from TRBV10-1 and TRBJ2-1; 8 bases are shared with TRBD2. Sequencing input: peripheral blood. CDR3 nucleotides: TGCGCCAGCAGTGAGCAGAGGACTAGCATGTTCTTC. The encoded protein is CASSEQRTSMFF.